These T cell receptor beta chains were read from a single sample in a study of shared clonotypes between healthy human individuals. This table comes from immunoSEQ multiplex PCR, and its TCRdb copy is limited to in-frame clones, with some not included. The repertoire holds around 510,000 clones, about 96% seen once, with around 0.067% in the top ten. Sequences were obtained from naive CD4+ T cells sorted from blood. Receptors originate from a woman aged 25 to 39 in good health. Each CDR3 is given with its conserved first and last residue. The order of the fields is clone size, V gene, D gene, J gene, CDR3 protein, CDR3 DNA. A D gene is named only where the DNA matches it firmly. Clone size appears in some rows only: once, few, many, or a class for an expanded clone.

clone size: once
V gene: TRBV18
D gene: .
J gene: TRBJ1-4
CDR3 protein: CASSPTPPNEKLFF
CDR3 DNA: TGTGCCAGCTCACCAACTCCACCTAATGAAAAACTGTTTTTT

clone size: .
V gene: TRBV29-1
D gene: TRBD2
J gene: TRBJ2-1
CDR3 protein: CSVDGSRTSGSPQQFF
CDR3 DNA: TGCAGCGTTGATGGCTCCCGGACTAGCGGGAGTCCCCAGCAGTTCTTC

clone size: .
V gene: TRBV2
D gene: .
J gene: TRBJ2-6
CDR3 protein: CASRRTDSGANVLTF
CDR3 DNA: TGTGCCAGCAGAAGGACAGACTCTGGGGCCAACGTCCTGACTTTC

clone size: .
V gene: TRBV11-2
D gene: TRBD2
J gene: TRBJ2-4
CDR3 protein: CASSLGDFGRNKNIQYF
CDR3 DNA: TGTGCCAGCAGCTTAGGCGACTTCGGGAGGAATAAAAACATTCAGTACTTC

clone size: .
V gene: TRBV5-1
D gene: .
J gene: TRBJ1-2
CDR3 protein: CASSLGVFGTHQGDGYTF
CDR3 DNA: TGCGCCAGCAGCTTGGGGGTGTTTGGGACCCACCAAGGGGATGGCTACACCTTC

clone size: .
V gene: TRBV2
D gene: .
J gene: TRBJ2-1
CDR3 protein: CASSKNPSSYNEQFF
CDR3 DNA: TGTGCCAGCAGTAAAAATCCCAGCTCCTACAATGAGCAGTTCTTC

clone size: .
V gene: TRBV11-2
D gene: .
J gene: TRBJ2-7
CDR3 protein: CASSLLSKGKALEQYF
CDR3 DNA: TGTGCCAGCAGCTTACTAAGCAAGGGGAAGGCCCTCGAGCAGTACTTC

clone size: .
V gene: TRBV5-1
D gene: .
J gene: TRBJ2-3
CDR3 protein: CASSERPTDTQYF
CDR3 DNA: TGCGCCAGCAGCGAGCGGCCCACAGATACGCAGTATTTT

clone size: .
V gene: TRBV28
D gene: TRBD1
J gene: TRBJ1-1
CDR3 protein: CASTGQGSGTEAFF
CDR3 DNA: TGTGCCAGCACTGGACAGGGGTCGGGTACTGAAGCTTTCTTT

clone size: .
V gene: TRBV4-1
D gene: .
J gene: TRBJ2-1
CDR3 protein: CASSQGWAVTPEQFF
CDR3 DNA: TGCGCCAGCAGCCAAGGGTGGGCCGTCACACCTGAGCAGTTCTTC

clone size: .
V gene: TRBV14
D gene: TRBD2
J gene: TRBJ2-5
CDR3 protein: CASSPGTRRETQYF
CDR3 DNA: TGTGCCAGCAGCCCTGGGACTAGGAGGGAGACCCAGTACTTC

clone size: few
V gene: TRBV4-2
D gene: .
J gene: TRBJ2-7
CDR3 protein: CASSRQYEQYF
CDR3 DNA: TGTGCCAGCAGCCGGCAGTACGAGCAGTACTTC

clone size: .
V gene: TRBV9
D gene: .
J gene: TRBJ2-2
CDR3 protein: CASSVGRGGTGELFF
CDR3 DNA: TGTGCCAGCAGCGTTGGGCGGGGTGGCACCGGGGAGCTGTTTTTT

clone size: .
V gene: TRBV11-2
D gene: .
J gene: TRBJ1-2
CDR3 protein: CASSDGPYGYTF
CDR3 DNA: TGTGCCAGCAGCGACGGACCCTATGGCTACACCTTC

clone size: .
V gene: TRBV15
D gene: .
J gene: TRBJ2-3
CDR3 protein: CATSRVRATGTDTQYF
CDR3 DNA: TGTGCCACCAGCAGAGTTCGGGCTACGGGCACAGATACGCAGTATTTT

clone size: .
V gene: TRBV4-1
D gene: TRBD1
J gene: TRBJ1-1
CDR3 protein: CASSHGQGPGTEAFF
CDR3 DNA: TGCGCCAGCAGCCACGGACAGGGCCCTGGCACTGAAGCTTTCTTT

clone size: .
V gene: TRBV28
D gene: .
J gene: TRBJ1-2
CDR3 protein: CASSLKGPNYGYTF
CDR3 DNA: TGTGCCAGCAGTTTAAAAGGCCCTAACTATGGCTACACCTTC

clone size: .
V gene: TRBV9
D gene: .
J gene: TRBJ1-1
CDR3 protein: CASSFGTENTEAFF
CDR3 DNA: TGTGCCAGCAGCTTTGGGACGGAGAACACTGAAGCTTTCTTT

clone size: .
V gene: TRBV5-4
D gene: TRBD1
J gene: TRBJ1-1
CDR3 protein: CASSSRDRGQGEAFF
CDR3 DNA: TGTGCCAGCAGCTCCCGGGACAGGGGGCAGGGTGAAGCTTTCTTT

clone size: .
V gene: TRBV18
D gene: .
J gene: TRBJ2-3
CDR3 protein: CASSTTEGSTDTQYF
CDR3 DNA: TGTGCCAGCTCAACTACGGAGGGGAGCACAGATACGCAGTATTTT

clone size: .
V gene: TRBV28
D gene: .
J gene: TRBJ1-3
CDR3 protein: CASRSTGNTIYF
CDR3 DNA: TGTGCCAGCAGATCGACCGGAAACACCATATATTTT

clone size: .
V gene: TRBV29-1
D gene: TRBD2
J gene: TRBJ2-3
CDR3 protein: CSVGTGTSGRRGRTDTQYF
CDR3 DNA: TGCAGCGTGGGTACCGGGACTAGCGGGAGGAGGGGGCGCACAGATACGCAGTATTTT

clone size: .
V gene: TRBV30
D gene: .
J gene: TRBJ1-5
CDR3 protein: CAWSFGVNNQPQHF
CDR3 DNA: TGTGCCTGGAGTTTTGGCGTCAACAATCAGCCCCAGCATTTT

clone size: .
V gene: TRBV5-6
D gene: TRBD1
J gene: TRBJ2-1
CDR3 protein: CASKRVDRESYNEQFF
CDR3 DNA: TGTGCCAGCAAGAGAGTGGACAGGGAGTCCTACAATGAGCAGTTCTTC

clone size: .
V gene: TRBV5-1
D gene: .
J gene: TRBJ2-1
CDR3 protein: CASTTIGDNEQFF
CDR3 DNA: TGCGCCAGCACCACAATAGGAGACAATGAGCAGTTCTTC

clone size: .
V gene: TRBV7-8
D gene: TRBD2
J gene: TRBJ2-5
CDR3 protein: CASSLVRGSGRALMETQYF
CDR3 DNA: TGTGCCAGCAGCTTAGTACGGGGTAGCGGGAGGGCTTTGATGGAGACCCAGTACTTC

clone size: .
V gene: TRBV28
D gene: .
J gene: TRBJ2-7
CDR3 protein: CASRDRGFGEQYF
CDR3 DNA: TGTGCCAGCAGAGATCGGGGTTTCGGGGAGCAGTACTTC

clone size: .
V gene: TRBV4-1
D gene: .
J gene: TRBJ1-5
CDR3 protein: CASSQVSLEGRCNQPQHF
CDR3 DNA: TGCGCCAGCAGCCAAGTTTCTCTCGAGGGAAGGTGCAATCAGCCCCAGCATTTT

clone size: .
V gene: TRBV28
D gene: TRBD2
J gene: TRBJ2-7
CDR3 protein: CASSRGRAGAREQYF
CDR3 DNA: TGTGCCAGCAGTAGGGGTCGAGCGGGAGCAAGGGAGCAGTACTTC

clone size: .
V gene: TRBV5-1
D gene: TRBD1
J gene: TRBJ2-7
CDR3 protein: CASSLGTGGWTGHEQYF
CDR3 DNA: TGCGCCAGCAGCTTGGGTACAGGGGGCTGGACTGGTCACGAGCAGTACTTC

clone size: .
V gene: TRBV28
D gene: .
J gene: TRBJ2-3
CDR3 protein: CASKRVDSTDTQYF
CDR3 DNA: TGTGCCAGCAAAAGGGTAGATAGCACAGATACGCAGTATTTT

clone size: .
V gene: TRBV7-3
D gene: .
J gene: TRBJ2-3
CDR3 protein: CASSLRLASTDTQYF
CDR3 DNA: TGTGCCAGCAGCTTGAGGTTGGCTAGCACAGATACGCAGTATTTT

clone size: .
V gene: TRBV6-5
D gene: TRBD2
J gene: TRBJ2-7
CDR3 protein: CASSRGLAGYEQYF
CDR3 DNA: TGTGCCAGCAGTAGGGGACTAGCGGGCTACGAGCAGTACTTC

clone size: .
V gene: TRBV6-5
D gene: .
J gene: TRBJ1-2
CDR3 protein: CASSYAGGGYGYTF
CDR3 DNA: TGTGCCAGCAGTTACGCGGGCGGCGGCTATGGCTACACCTTC

clone size: .
V gene: TRBV23-1
D gene: .
J gene: TRBJ2-7
CDR3 protein: CASSHRNRDFPYEQYF
CDR3 DNA: TGCGCCAGCAGTCATCGGAACCGGGACTTTCCTTACGAGCAGTACTTC

clone size: .
V gene: TRBV7-9
D gene: .
J gene: TRBJ2-7
CDR3 protein: CASEGSSGLYEQYF
CDR3 DNA: TGTGCCAGCGAAGGGTCATCCGGGCTTTACGAGCAGTACTTC

clone size: .
V gene: TRBV10-2
D gene: .
J gene: TRBJ1-3
CDR3 protein: CASILGRNESSSGNTIYF
CDR3 DNA: TGCGCCAGCATTCTGGGCAGGAATGAATCGAGCTCTGGAAACACCATATATTTT

clone size: .
V gene: TRBV6-5
D gene: .
J gene: TRBJ2-5
CDR3 protein: CASSYLETQYF
CDR3 DNA: TGTGCCAGCAGTTACTTGGAGACCCAGTACTTC

clone size: .
V gene: TRBV7-9
D gene: .
J gene: TRBJ2-2
CDR3 protein: CASNPGSVGTGELFF
CDR3 DNA: TGTGCCAGCAACCCCGGTTCAGTGGGCACCGGGGAGCTGTTTTTT

clone size: once
V gene: TRBV7-9
D gene: TRBD2
J gene: TRBJ2-1
CDR3 protein: CASSFTGTSGINEQFF
CDR3 DNA: TGTGCCAGCAGCTTTACCGGGACTAGCGGTATCAATGAGCAGTTCTTC

clone size: .
V gene: TRBV5-1
D gene: TRBD1
J gene: TRBJ2-7
CDR3 protein: CASSFDRDGYEQYF
CDR3 DNA: TGCGCCAGCAGCTTCGACAGGGACGGCTACGAGCAGTACTTC

clone size: .
V gene: TRBV19
D gene: TRBD1
J gene: TRBJ2-2
CDR3 protein: CASRAGTGNTGELFF
CDR3 DNA: TGTGCCAGTCGAGCCGGGACAGGTAACACCGGGGAGCTGTTTTTT

clone size: .
V gene: TRBV7-2
D gene: TRBD2
J gene: TRBJ2-7
CDR3 protein: CASSLAGTSGSYEQYF
CDR3 DNA: TGTGCCAGCAGCTTAGCAGGGACTAGCGGGAGTTACGAGCAGTACTTC

clone size: .
V gene: TRBV2
D gene: .
J gene: TRBJ2-4
CDR3 protein: CASSGAENIQYF
CDR3 DNA: TGTGCCAGCAGTGGCGCAGAAAACATTCAGTACTTC

clone size: .
V gene: TRBV4-1
D gene: .
J gene: TRBJ2-1
CDR3 protein: CASSQVGAPSYNEQFF
CDR3 DNA: TGCGCCAGCAGCCAAGTTGGAGCGCCCTCCTACAATGAGCAGTTCTTC

clone size: .
V gene: TRBV28
D gene: .
J gene: TRBJ2-7
CDR3 protein: CASSRLASYEQYF
CDR3 DNA: TGTGCCAGCAGTAGGCTAGCTTCCTACGAGCAGTACTTC

clone size: .
V gene: TRBV10-3
D gene: .
J gene: TRBJ1-1
CDR3 protein: CAISDSPNVAEAFF
CDR3 DNA: TGTGCCATCAGTGATAGTCCTAACGTCGCTGAAGCTTTCTTT

clone size: .
V gene: TRBV5-1
D gene: TRBD2
J gene: TRBJ2-3
CDR3 protein: CASSPQSTSGRVGDTQYF
CDR3 DNA: TGCGCCAGCAGCCCACAATCAACTAGCGGGAGGGTGGGAGATACGCAGTATTTT

clone size: .
V gene: TRBV30
D gene: .
J gene: TRBJ2-5
CDR3 protein: CAWSGSGHWDGTQYF
CDR3 DNA: TGTGCCTGGAGCGGCTCGGGACATTGGGACGGGACCCAGTACTTC

clone size: .
V gene: TRBV28
D gene: .
J gene: TRBJ1-1
CDR3 protein: CASSPLAMTEAFF
CDR3 DNA: TGTGCCAGCAGTCCCCTGGCGATGACTGAAGCTTTCTTT

clone size: .
V gene: TRBV28
D gene: TRBD2
J gene: TRBJ2-7
CDR3 protein: CASLAGGPYEQYF
CDR3 DNA: TGTGCCAGCTTGGCGGGAGGCCCATACGAGCAGTACTTC

clone size: .
V gene: TRBV5-1
D gene: TRBD2
J gene: TRBJ2-7
CDR3 protein: CASSFPLATSDEQYF
CDR3 DNA: TGCGCCAGCAGCTTCCCCTTAGCGACTAGCGACGAGCAGTACTTC

clone size: .
V gene: TRBV6-6
D gene: .
J gene: TRBJ2-7
CDR3 protein: CASSYLTGRNSYEQYF
CDR3 DNA: TGTGCCAGCAGTTACCTAACCGGACGGAACTCCTACGAGCAGTACTTC

clone size: few
V gene: TRBV21-1
D gene: .
J gene: TRBJ1-3
CDR3 protein: CASSSGLQGNTIYF
CDR3 DNA: TGTGCCAGCAGCAGCGGACTGCAGGGAAACACCATATATTTT

clone size: .
V gene: TRBV19
D gene: .
J gene: TRBJ2-6
CDR3 protein: CASSMSGGPYGANVLTF
CDR3 DNA: TGTGCCAGTAGTATGTCCGGGGGGCCGTATGGGGCCAACGTCCTGACTTTC

clone size: .
V gene: TRBV7-8
D gene: TRBD1
J gene: TRBJ2-3
CDR3 protein: CASRSRDRGTDTQYF
CDR3 DNA: TGTGCCAGCAGATCCCGGGACAGGGGGACAGATACGCAGTATTTT

clone size: once
V gene: TRBV5-1
D gene: TRBD2
J gene: TRBJ2-1
CDR3 protein: CASSLEPGTSGRFNNEQFF
CDR3 DNA: TGCGCCAGCAGCTTGGAGCCCGGGACTAGCGGGAGGTTTAACAATGAGCAGTTCTTC